The clone carrying this T cell receptor (beta chain) is a singleton in its sample. Measured with immunoSEQ multiplex PCR; TCRdb has only the in-frame clones, and not every one. This sample has around 32,000 clones, with 90% to 95% found just once. These data are taken from a study of T cell changes during pregnancy in multiple sclerosis. The CDR3 consists of 14 residues. Germline V gene lookup returns CDR1 LGHNA and CDR2 YSLEER. The ends were cut back, 0 bases at V and 5 bases at J, with 7 bases in the middle. The specimen comprised CD8+ T cells from peripheral blood mononuclear cells, sampled in the second trimester of pregnancy. The clonotype originates from a female donor in good health, enrolled as a control in a pregnancy study. J is TRBJ1-4 and V is TRBV4-3; maybe TRBD1 (6 bases). CDR3 sequence: CASSQERGNEKLFF. The CDR3 DNA reads TGCGCCAGCAGCCAAGAGAGGGGGAATGAAAAACTGTTTTTT.